This T cell receptor (beta chain) was found in a study of T cell responses to AZD1222 COVID-19 vaccine. Second doses were pooled across both intervals (about 4 or about 12 weeks). A note on this clone: The antigen remains undetermined.

Study-wide results and caveats: Elevations in Spike-specific TCR breadth and depth followed administration of two AZD1222 doses. Sampling that yielded the repertoires occurred only after the peak T cell response. Baseline testing showed seropositivity in only six or seven AZD1222 recipients.

V shed 4 bases, J shed 5 bases, and the junction held 7 bases outside the gene matches. Germline values: CDR1 KGHSH, CDR2 LQKENI. The length of the CDR3 is 15 residues. The protocol was immunoSEQ multiplex PCR, while the TCRdb copy is restricted to in-frame clones and leaves out a portion. The sample contains some 99,000 clones, approximately 88% of which appear only once. Sequences were derived from peripheral blood, sampled 28 days after the second AZD1222 dose. This clonotype originated in an adult who received the AZD1222 COVID-19 vaccine. The chain joins TRBV18 to TRBJ2-2, with TRBD1 identical over 7 bases. The CDR3 here is CASSLRDSQTGELFF. The CDR3 DNA is TGTGCCAGCTCACTTAGGGACAGTCAAACCGGGGAGCTGTTTTTT.